The subject of this entry is one TCR beta chain. There are a few counts of this clone. Its antigen is still unknown. Base-call qualities are not available, and no considerably larger clone is one nucleotide away. Other DNA sequences from this sample encode an identical CDR3 as well. TCRbeta CDR3 regions were amplified from genomic DNA by means of the immunoSEQ Assay, a bias-controlled multiplex PCR. As for how the authors treated the data: The number of nucleated cells in each sample was estimated by amplification of reference gene primers within the assay. To quantify the absolute abundance of each unique TCRbeta CDR3 rearrangement, sequence reads were collapsed and filtered. For each sample, productive Simpson clonality was calculated as the square root of Simpson's diversity index across productive rearrangements. TCRdb retrieved this table from immuneACCESS and kept in-frame rearrangements only. Not all clones are present; in checked studies, unresolved V genes account for under half, and no reason is known for the remainder. The V and J calls and clone size come from that table; D and trimming were worked out from the DNA. A total of about 220,000 clones appear in this sample, roughly 84% of them only once. The leading ten clones occupy 5.1% of the sample.

This sample is drawn from a study of blood T cell repertoires in COVID-19 (dated by TCRdb to the early 2020s). Turning to the overall study: Samples covering the acute and convalescent phases of COVID-19 were provided by collaborators in the United States, Italy and Spain. The material from the prospective study consisted of cDNA or gDNA derived from T cells, B-cell-depleted T cells, or PBMCs. The dataset comprised deeply sampled blood TCRbeta repertoires from subjects exposed to, actively infected with, or recovered from COVID-19. The repertoires were released in a freely available public database intended as a resource for research on the immune response to SARS-CoV-2. The samples were drawn from two sources: the first 160 participants of the ongoing ImmuneRACE study, and 1,254 subjects contributed by 6 global collaborators. A de-identified subject ID, COVID-19 status, age in years and sex were almost always included in the sample metadata. Where available, HLA class I and class II types were taken from metadata supplied by the sample provider and were not determined by assay-based typing.

Samples from volunteer blood donors who had recovered from COVID-19 were contributed by a second Seattle source. Whole blood was collected in K2EDTA tubes by collaborating institutions according to the institutions' own protocols. For TCRbeta analysis, collaborators shipped samples as frozen whole blood, isolated PBMCs, or DNA extracted from either of those sample types. On the study overall, not on this receptor specifically: The amount of clinical and demographic metadata varied by source and participant and was provided uncurated.

Germline trimming: 5 bases from V, 3 bases from J; junction bases outside gene matches: 1. From the cysteine up to the phenylalanine, the CDR3 has a length of 13 residues. Just the 39-base CDR3 DNA is kept, in frame starting at base 1. From a lookup of the germline V gene, CDR1 and CDR2 are SGHTA and FQGNSA. The chain was built from TRBV7-2 and TRBJ2-5; TRBD2 agrees with 9 junctional bases. Sequencing input: peripheral blood. The source of this sequence is a woman aged 60 to 75 who had recovered from COVID-19. The bases read TGTGCCAGCAGCCGCGGGGGGGAAGAGACCCAGTACTTC. This is translated as CASSRGGEETQYF.